This T cell receptor (beta chain) appears in the sequencing data of a study of blood T cell repertoires in COVID-19. Study-wide background: Samples of COVID-19 (acute and convalescent) were obtained from the United States, Italy and Spain. Sample material is recorded as cDNA or gDNA derived from T cells, B-cell-depleted T cells, or PBMCs.

Original processing methods: Estimated nucleated cell counts came from reference gene primer amplification. The data were produced by immunoSEQ multiplex PCR, yet TCRdb's version contains in-frame clones alone and is incomplete. That table gives V, J and clone size, and the DNA gave D and trimming. The table includes some 150,000 clones, 80% to 90% detected once. Germline V CDR1 and CDR2: LGHNA, YSLEER. There are 14 residues in the CDR3. Trimming left V 0 bases short and J 8 bases short, with 10 bases between. Sequenced input: peripheral blood. The rearrangement links TRBV4-3 to TRBJ1-4, with D perhaps TRBD1 (5 bases). The source of this sequence is a woman in her forties or fifties in a cohort sampled during active or convalescent COVID-19. The CDR3 DNA sequence: TGCGCCAGCAGCCAAGAAGAGGGGAGGGAAAAACTGTTTTTT. Its translation: CASSQEEGREKLFF.